Detailed here is one T cell receptor (beta chain). These data belong to a study of blood T cell repertoires in COVID-19. Using immunoSEQ multiplex PCR, the repertoire was profiled, and TCRdb retains in-frame clones only, with some absent. Here the sample spans around 95,000 clones, approximately 90% being singletons. V shed 4 bases and J 3 bases; nucleotides not matched to a gene: 3. In germline, CDR1 is ENHRY, CDR2 SYGVKD. This CDR3 is 16 amino acids long. The gene calls are TRBV10-3 and TRBJ2-7; 16 nucleotides align to TRBD2. Sequences were obtained from peripheral blood. This receptor was identified in a man between 45 and 60 years old with acute or convalescent COVID-19. Written as DNA, the CDR3 is TGTGCCATCAGTGTGGGGACTAGCGGGAGGGACTACGAGCAGTACTTC. This gives the protein CAISVGTSGRDYEQYF.